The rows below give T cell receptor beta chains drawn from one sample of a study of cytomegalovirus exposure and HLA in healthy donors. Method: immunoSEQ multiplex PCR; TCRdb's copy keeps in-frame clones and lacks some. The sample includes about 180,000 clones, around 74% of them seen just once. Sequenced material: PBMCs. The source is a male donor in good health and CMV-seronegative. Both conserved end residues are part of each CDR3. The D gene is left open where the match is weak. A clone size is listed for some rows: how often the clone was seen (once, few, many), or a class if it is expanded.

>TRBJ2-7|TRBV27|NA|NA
CASSSSGTPSSYEQYF
TGTGCCAGCAGTTCCTCCGGGACTCCAAGCTCCTACGAGCAGTACTTC
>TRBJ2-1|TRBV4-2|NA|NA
CASSQSSGGYNEQFF
TGTGCCAGCAGCCAAAGTAGCGGAGGCTACAATGAGCAGTTCTTC
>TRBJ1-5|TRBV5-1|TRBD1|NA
CASSDSGQSNQPQHF
TGCGCCAGCAGCGACTCGGGACAGAGCAATCAGCCCCAGCATTTT
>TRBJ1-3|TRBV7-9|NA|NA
CASSPTGSGNTIYF
TGTGCCAGCAGCCCGACAGGCTCTGGAAACACCATATATTTT
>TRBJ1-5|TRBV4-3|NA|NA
CASSQGVLSNQPQHF
TGCGCCAGCAGCCAAGGAGTCCTTAGCAATCAGCCCCAGCATTTT
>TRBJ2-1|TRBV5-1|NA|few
CASSIRGTDNEQFF
TGCGCCAGCAGCATACGGGGGACAGACAATGAGCAGTTCTTC
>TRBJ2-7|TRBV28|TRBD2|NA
CASTPGLADSYEQYF
TGTGCCAGCACCCCGGGACTAGCAGACTCCTACGAGCAGTACTTC
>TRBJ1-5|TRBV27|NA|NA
CASSDRGVLSNQPQHF
TGTGCCAGCAGCGACCGGGGGGTCCTTAGCAATCAGCCCCAGCATTTT
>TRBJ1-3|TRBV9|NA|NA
CASSLGGVVGNTIYF
TGTGCCAGCAGCCTCGGAGGGGTGGTTGGAAACACCATATATTTT
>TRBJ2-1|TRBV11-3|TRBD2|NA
CASSLLAGGEQFF
TGTGCCAGCAGCTTGCTAGCGGGGGGGGAGCAGTTCTTC
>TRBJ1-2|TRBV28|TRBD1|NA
CASSLTGLYGYTF
TGTGCCAGCAGTTTGACAGGGCTCTATGGCTACACCTTC
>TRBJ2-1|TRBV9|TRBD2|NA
CASSVAGLAGAHEQFF
TGTGCCAGCAGCGTAGCTGGACTAGCGGGAGCGCATGAGCAGTTCTTC
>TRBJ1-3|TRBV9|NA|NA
CASSIKGGVSGNTIYF
TGTGCCAGCAGCATTAAAGGGGGGGTCTCTGGAAACACCATATATTTT
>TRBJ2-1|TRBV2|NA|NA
CASSEGGVYNEQFF
TGTGCCAGCAGTGAGGGCGGGGTCTACAATGAGCAGTTCTTC
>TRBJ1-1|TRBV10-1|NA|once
CASSRDILNTEAFF
TGCGCCAGCAGCCGGGACATCTTGAACACTGAAGCTTTCTTT
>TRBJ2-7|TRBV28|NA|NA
CASSFGYAGRGFEQYF
TGTGCCAGCAGTTTCGGGTACGCGGGACGGGGTTTCGAGCAGTACTTC
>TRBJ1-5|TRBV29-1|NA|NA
CSAALDASGQPQHF
TGCAGCGCAGCCCTTGATGCGTCGGGGCAGCCCCAGCATTTT
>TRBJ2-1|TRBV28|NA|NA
CASSSQGGGNEQFF
TGTGCCAGCAGTTCACAGGGGGGGGGCAATGAGCAGTTCTTC
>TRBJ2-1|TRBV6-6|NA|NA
CASSFDRYNEQFF
TGTGCCAGCAGTTTCGACAGATACAATGAGCAGTTCTTC
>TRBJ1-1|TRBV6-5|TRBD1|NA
CASSYGPDRLETEAFF
TGTGCCAGCAGTTACGGACCGGACAGGTTGGAAACTGAAGCTTTCTTT
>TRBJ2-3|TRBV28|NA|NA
CASSLEGVADTQYF
TGTGCCAGCAGTTTAGAGGGGGTAGCAGATACGCAGTATTTT
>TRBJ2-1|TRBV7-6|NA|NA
CASSLERAGSYNEQFF
TGTGCCAGCAGCTTAGAGAGGGCCGGTTCCTACAATGAGCAGTTCTTC
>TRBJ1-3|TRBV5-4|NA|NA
CASSLGGLGNTIYF
TGTGCCAGCAGCTTGGGGGGGCTGGGAAACACCATATATTTT
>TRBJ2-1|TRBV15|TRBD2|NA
CATSSARTSGRADEQFF
TGTGCCACCAGCAGTGCCAGGACTAGCGGGAGGGCCGATGAGCAGTTCTTC
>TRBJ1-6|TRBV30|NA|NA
CALEVTDYNSPLHF
TGTGCCTTGGAGGTAACAGACTATAATTCACCCCTCCACTTT
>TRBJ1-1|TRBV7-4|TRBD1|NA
CASRGQGGFPGTEAFF
TGTGCCAGCAGGGGGCAGGGGGGCTTCCCGGGCACTGAAGCTTTCTTT
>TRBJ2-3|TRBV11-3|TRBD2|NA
CASSSRLAGGTDTQYF
TGTGCCAGCAGCTCGCGACTAGCGGGGGGCACAGATACGCAGTATTTT
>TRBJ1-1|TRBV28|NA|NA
CASSLERNTEAFF
TGTGCCAGCAGTTTAGAGCGGAACACTGAAGCTTTCTTT
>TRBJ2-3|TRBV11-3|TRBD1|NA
CASSFDRARNTQYF
TGTGCCAGCAGTTTCGACAGGGCTAGAAATACGCAGTATTTT
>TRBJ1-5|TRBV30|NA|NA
CAWSRAGSNQPQHF
TGTGCCTGGAGTAGGGCGGGAAGCAATCAGCCCCAGCATTTT
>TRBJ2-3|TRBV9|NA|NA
CASSVDGGASVSTDTQYF
TGTGCCAGCAGCGTAGATGGGGGGGCTAGCGTGAGCACAGATACGCAGTATTTT
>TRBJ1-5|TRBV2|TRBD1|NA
CASSDTTGGHQPQHF
TGTGCCAGCAGTGATACGACAGGGGGCCATCAGCCCCAGCATTTT
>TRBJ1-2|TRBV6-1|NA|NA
CASKGGYGYTF
TGTGCCAGCAAGGGAGGCTATGGCTACACCTTC
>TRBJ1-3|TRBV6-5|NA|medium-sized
CASSQVSGNTIYF
TGTGCCAGCAGCCAGGTCTCTGGAAACACCATATATTTT
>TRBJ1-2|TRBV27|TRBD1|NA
CASSHNRGYGYTF
TGTGCCAGCAGCCACAACAGGGGCTATGGCTACACCTTC
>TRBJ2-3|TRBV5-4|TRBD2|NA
CASSIRLAGPTSTDTQYF
TGTGCCAGCAGCATAAGACTAGCGGGGCCCACTAGCACAGATACGCAGTATTTT
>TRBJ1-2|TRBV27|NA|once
CASSLFQGDNYGYTF
TGTGCCAGCAGTTTATTCCAGGGCGATAACTATGGCTACACCTTC
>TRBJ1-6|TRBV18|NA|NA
CASSDLAGSYNSPLHF
TGTGCCAGCTCAGATCTGGCAGGTTCCTATAATTCACCCCTCCACTTT
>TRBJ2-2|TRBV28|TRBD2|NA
CASSRHRQLAGEDTGELFF
TGTGCCAGCAGCCGCCACCGTCAGCTAGCGGGAGAGGACACCGGGGAGCTGTTTTTT
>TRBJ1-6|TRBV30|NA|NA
CAWTVILNSPLHF
TGTGCCTGGACGGTCATCCTTAATTCACCCCTCCACTTT
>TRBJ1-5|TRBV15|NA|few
CATSGYRASNQPQHF
TGTGCCACCAGCGGCTACAGGGCGAGCAATCAGCCCCAGCATTTT
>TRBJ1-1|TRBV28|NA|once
CASPPSQGRHTEAFF
TGTGCCAGCCCCCCCTCCCAGGGTCGGCACACTGAAGCTTTCTTT
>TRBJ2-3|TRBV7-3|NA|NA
CASSLMPDYTQYF
TGTGCCAGCAGCTTAATGCCGGACTATACGCAGTATTTT
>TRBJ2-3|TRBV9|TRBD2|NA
CASSVAGNSGGLDTQYF
TGTGCCAGCAGCGTAGCTGGGAATAGCGGGGGGCTAGATACGCAGTATTTT
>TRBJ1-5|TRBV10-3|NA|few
CAISELQDLGAQHF
TGTGCCATCAGTGAATTGCAGGACCTAGGGGCCCAGCATTTT
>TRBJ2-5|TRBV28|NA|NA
CASSFLETQYF
TGTGCCAGCAGTTTTCTGGAGACCCAGTACTTC
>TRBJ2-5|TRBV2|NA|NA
CASSEAQEYF
TGTGCCAGCAGTGAAGCGCAGGAGTACTTC
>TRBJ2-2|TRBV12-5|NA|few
CASGLLTAGAFVGELFF
TGTGCTAGTGGTTTGCTCACGGCGGGGGCCTTTGTCGGGGAGCTGTTTTTT
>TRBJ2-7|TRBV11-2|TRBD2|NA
CASSSLGTSGRYEQYF
TGTGCCAGCAGCTCTCTTGGGACTAGCGGGAGGTACGAGCAGTACTTC
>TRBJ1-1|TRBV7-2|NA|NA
CASSRFRGTEAFF
TGTGCCAGCAGCCGTTTTCGGGGCACTGAAGCTTTCTTT
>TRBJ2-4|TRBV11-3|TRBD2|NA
CASSPTSGSQNIQYF
TGTGCCAGCAGCCCAACTAGCGGGAGCCAAAACATTCAGTACTTC
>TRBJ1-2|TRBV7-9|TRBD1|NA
CSSSVGQVNYGYTF
TGTTCCAGCAGCGTAGGACAGGTTAACTATGGCTACACCTTC
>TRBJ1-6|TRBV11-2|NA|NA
CASSPRLVLKSPLHF
TGTGCCAGCAGCCCTAGACTGGTTCTGAAATCACCCCTCCACTTT